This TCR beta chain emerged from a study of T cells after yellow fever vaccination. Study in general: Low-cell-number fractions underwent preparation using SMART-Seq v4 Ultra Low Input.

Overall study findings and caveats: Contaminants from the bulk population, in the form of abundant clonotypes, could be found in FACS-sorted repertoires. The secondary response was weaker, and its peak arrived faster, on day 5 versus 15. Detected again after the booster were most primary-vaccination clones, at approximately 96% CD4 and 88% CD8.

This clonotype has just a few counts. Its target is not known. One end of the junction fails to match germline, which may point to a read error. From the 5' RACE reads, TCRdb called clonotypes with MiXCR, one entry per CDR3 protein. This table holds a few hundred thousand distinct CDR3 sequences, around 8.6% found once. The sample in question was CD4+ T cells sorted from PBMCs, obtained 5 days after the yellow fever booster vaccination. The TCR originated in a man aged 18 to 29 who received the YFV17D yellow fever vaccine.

The CDR3 sequence: CDSGVGETQYF. The CDR3 DNA follows: TGTGACAGCGGGGTTGGAGAGACCCAGTACTTC. The rearrangement links TRBV28 to TRBJ2-5; TRBD2 matches at 7 bases. CDR3 length equals 11 residues. Per germline, CDR1 MDHEN and CDR2 SYDVKM.